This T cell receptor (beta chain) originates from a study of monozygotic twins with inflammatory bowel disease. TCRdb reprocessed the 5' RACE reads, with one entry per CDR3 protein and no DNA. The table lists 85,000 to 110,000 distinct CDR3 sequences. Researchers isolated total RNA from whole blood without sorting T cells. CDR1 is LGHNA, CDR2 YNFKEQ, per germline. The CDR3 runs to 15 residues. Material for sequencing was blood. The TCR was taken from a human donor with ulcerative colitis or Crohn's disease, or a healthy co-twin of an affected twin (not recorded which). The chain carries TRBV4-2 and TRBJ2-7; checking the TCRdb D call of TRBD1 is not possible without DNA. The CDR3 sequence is CASSQDGPARVEQYF.